One and the same sample provided the 13 T cell receptor beta chains below, sequenced in a study of regulatory T cells in long-lasting Graves disease. Time point indicated: newly diagnosed GD, antithyroid drugs for less than 3 months. PBMC RNA was the source of the TCR library. Arm-PCR of CDR3 regions and iRepertoire HTBI primers were the basis on which TCR beta libraries were built. TCRdb redid the calling of the multiplex PCR reads with MiXCR, one entry per CDR3 protein. The sample lists about 400,000 distinct CDR3 sequences; 15% to 20% were seen once. Another study also made use of these data, one on T cells in Graves' hyperthyroidism and ophthalmopathy.

The sample consisted of peripheral blood mononuclear cells (PBMCs), taken at new diagnosis, from a patient treated with antithyroid drugs. Every receptor here comes from a woman in her late teens or twenties with Graves disease.

As concerns this clonotype: This may arise from a read error, as a much more abundant clone is one base away. The chain links TRBV24-1 to TRBJ2-2; 8 bases align to TRBD2. CDR3 length: 17 amino acids. Germline lookup yields CDR1 KGHDR and CDR2 SFDVKD. The CDR3 protein is CATSDLQRGQNTVELFF. The CDR3 coding sequence is TGTGCCACCAGTGATTTGCAGCGGGGGCAGAACACCGTGGAGCTGTTTTTT.

This chain links TRBV19 with TRBJ1-1, with D unresolved. Germline CDR1 LNHDA, CDR2 SQIVND (reference sequence). This CDR3 has 11 amino acids. V lost 6 bases and J 7 bases, leaving 9 bases between the germline ends. The CDR3 DNA reads TGTGCCAGTAGAGAAGGGAATGAAGCTTTCTTT. This sequence encodes CASREGNEAFF. Full variable domain (rest looked up from reference TRBV19 and TRBJ1-1): DGGITQSPKYLFRKEGQNVTLSCEQNLNHDAMYWYRQDPGQGLRLIYYSQIVNDFQKGDIAEGYSVSREKKESFPLTVTSAQKNPTAFYLCASREGNEAFFGQGTRLTVV.

This clonotype was counted ten times or more. This chain connects TRBV18 to TRBJ2-1; TRBD2 might be the D (6 bases). The CDR3 covers 13 residues. Germline loops: CDR1 KGHSH, CDR2 LQKENI. The V gene lost 2 bases and the J gene lost 9 bases, with 11 bases spanning the gap. The chain's CDR3 is CASSPIGGTEQFF. DNA of the CDR3: TGTGCCAGCTCACCAATCGGGGGTACTGAGCAGTTCTTC.

The table lists this clonotype with many counts. The chain employs TRBV27 and TRBJ2-2; 7 bases are a match to TRBD1. CDR1 MNHEY and CDR2 SMNVEV come from the germline V gene (reference sequence). The CDR3 covers 20 residues. The ends lost 5 bases at V and 3 bases at J; junction bases unmatched: 21. CDR3 nucleotide sequence: TGTGCCAGCAGTACTCCCGGGACAGAGGACCCCCTTGGGGACACCGGGGAGCTGTTTTTT. Translated: CASSTPGTEDPLGDTGELFF.

The chain uses TRBV5-1 and TRBJ2-7; possibly TRBD2 for D (6 bases). In germline, CDR1 is SGHRS, CDR2 YFSETQ. The CDR3 runs to 14 residues. With 3 bases removed from V and 4 bases from J, the gap between germline ends came to 14 bases. The CDR3 loop is CASSWGTGPYEQYF. DNA for the CDR3: TGCGCCAGCAGCTGGGGGACTGGGCCGTACGAGCAGTACTTC.

In regard to this clonotype: Its ends do not fully match the called genes, so a read error is possible. V usage is TRBV7-9 and J usage is TRBJ1-1; 7 positions agree with TRBD1. The CDR3 covers 14 residues. In germline, CDR1 is SEHNR, CDR2 FQNEAQ (reference sequence). In DNA form, the CDR3 reads TGTCCCAGCAGCTGGGTAAACAGGGGCGCTGAACCTTTCTTT. Its protein product is CPSSWVNRGAEPFF. Variable domain in full (rest from reference TRBV7-9 and TRBJ1-1): DTGVSQNPRHKITKRGQNVTFRCDPISEHNRLYWYRQTLGQGPEFLTYFQNEAQLEKSRLLSDRFSAERPKGSFSTLEIQRTEQGDSAMYLCPSSWVNRGAEPFFGQGTRLTVV.

About this clonotype: A much more abundant neighbour one base away suggests this may be a read error. The conserved final phenylalanine or tryptophan is absent from the CDR3, which likely points to a read error. The rearrangement joins TRBV7-8 to TRBJ2-7; D gene ambiguous. Germline CDR1 SGHVS, CDR2 FQNEAQ. This CDR3 region has 12 residues. V dropped 5 bases and J dropped 4 bases, with 9 bases sitting between them. The chain's CDR3 is CASSPENYEQYL. CDR3 coding DNA: TGTGCCAGCAGCCCCGAGAATTACGAGCAGTACCTC.

This clonotype showed up just a few times. This rearrangement joins TRBV12-3 or TRBV12-4 to TRBJ2-1; 11 bases line up with TRBD2. CDR3 size: 16 residues. With V trimmed by 6 bases and J by 2 bases, 6 bases remained unmatched. The CDR3 loop reads CASSSHSGGAYNEQFF. DNA for the CDR3: TGTGCCAGCAGCTCACATAGCGGGGGGGCCTACAATGAGCAGTTCTTC.

This clonotype was counted between two and nine times. V is TRBV15 and J is TRBJ1-2; D perhaps matches TRBD1 (6 bases). The CDR3 runs 14 residues. Trimming cost V 3 bases and J 0 bases, with 8 bases left between them. Germline V gene lookup returns CDR1 LNHNV and CDR2 YYDKDF (reference sequence). CDR3: CATSRTGSNYGYTF. CDR3 bases: TGTGCCACCAGCAGGACAGGCTCTAACTATGGCTACACCTTC.

This clonotype showed up many times. This chain links TRBV3-1 with TRBJ2-7, with TRBD1 matching 7 bases. V lost 3 bases and J lost 9; bases outside the gene matches: 20. Germline V CDR1 and CDR2: LGHDT, YNNKEL (reference sequence). The CDR3 length is 17 residues. DNA for the CDR3: TGTGCCAGCAGCCATGAAAACCCCGGACAGGCTCGGTTCGGGCAGTACTTC. It translates to CASSHENPGQARFGQYF.

This clonotype was counted many times. The chain joins TRBV5-1 to TRBJ2-3; TRBD1 agrees at 9 bases. V gave up 3 bases and J gave up 1 base; unmatched junction bases: 6. Germline V gene data show CDR1 as SGHRS and CDR2 as YFSETQ. The CDR3 extends over 16 amino acids. The CDR3 nucleotides read TGCGCCAGCAGCTATCGTACAGGGGGCGGCACAGATACGCAGTATTTT. This translates into CASSYRTGGGTDTQYF.

This clonotype was observed many times. J is TRBJ1-1 and V is TRBV12-3 or TRBV12-4, with D uncertain. This CDR3 is 13 amino acids long. Deletions cut 0 bases from V and 6 bases from J, with 8 bases between. The CDR3 DNA follows: TGTGCCAGCAGTTTAGCGCCGGCACCTGAAGCTTTCTTT. Protein product: CASSLAPAPEAFF.

This clonotype was recorded at least ten times. This chain joins TRBV30 and TRBJ2-7, with 7 bases lining up with TRBD2. The junction had 4 bases not matched to a gene; V was cut back by 2 bases and J by 6 bases. The CDR3 covers 12 residues. CDR1 and CDR2 (germline): GTSNPN, SVGIG (reference sequence). The CDR3 DNA reads as TGTGCCTGGAGTCTGGGGAGGGTCGAGCAGTACTTC. The encoded protein is CAWSLGRVEQYF.